The next 7 T cell receptor beta chains were all read from a single sample in a study of blood T cells in healthy people across ages. A second PCR of roughly 6 to 12 cycles used a sample-barcoded 5' primer and a J-beta primer mix. One entry per CDR3 protein results from TCRdb running MiXCR on the 5' RACE reads. The data contain over a million distinct CDR3 sequences, under 45% of them seen just once; the ten biggest clones take up approximately 17%. Material: blood. These TCRs come from a woman between 55 and 75 years old in good health.

In this sample, this clonotype turned up a few times. V gene TRBV20-1 combines with J gene TRBJ2-7; D tentatively reads TRBD1 or TRBD2 (5 bases each). Germline V gene sequence: CDR1 DFQATT, CDR2 SNEGSKA (reference sequence). This CDR3 region has 13 residues. Between the trimmed V and J ends, which lost 6 bases and 2 bases, there was a span of 14 bases. CDR3 in amino acids: CSATGTRTYEQYF. DNA for the CDR3: TGCAGTGCGACCGGGACCAGAACCTACGAGCAGTACTTC.

This clonotype was observed a handful of times. The CDR3 DNA reads TGTGCCATCAGTGAGTCGAGGGAGTTTGGAGATACGCAGTATTTT. Amino acids: CAISESREFGDTQYF. This chain connects TRBV10-3 to TRBJ2-3, with D possibly being TRBD2 (5 bases). Germline V lookup: CDR1 ENHRY, CDR2 SYGVKD. Deletions cut 0 bases from V and 5 bases from J, with 12 bases between. The CDR3 covers 15 residues.

The CDR3 reads CASSRQVFGEQYF. CDR3 DNA sequence: TGTGCCAGCAGCCGGCAGGTATTTGGGGAGCAGTACTTC. The chain employs TRBV7-3 and TRBJ2-7; the D is unclear. The V end was cut by 5 bases, the J end by 7 bases, with 15 bases between. Per germline, CDR1 SGHTA and CDR2 FQGTGA. CDR3 length: 13 residues.

This clonotype was seen ten or more times. J is TRBJ2-3 and V is TRBV11-2; maybe TRBD2 (5 bases). Germline lookup yields CDR1 SGHAT and CDR2 FQNNGV. With 1 base removed from V and 0 bases from J, the gap between germline ends came to 11 bases. The CDR3 runs 16 residues. The CDR3 protein is CASSLGGKPSTDTQYF. CDR3 bases: TGTGCCAGCAGCTTAGGAGGGAAACCTAGCACAGATACGCAGTATTTT.

This chain connects TRBV27 to TRBJ2-3; D may be TRBD2 (5 bases). Germline loops: CDR1 MNHEY, CDR2 SMNVEV (reference sequence). This CDR3 is built from 15 residues. V was shortened by 6 bases and J by 2 bases, with 15 bases between the two germline ends. The CDR3 DNA is TGTGCCAGCAGGACGCGGCGGGCCCTCACAGATACGCAGTATTTT. This translates into CASRTRRALTDTQYF.

This rearrangement joins TRBV27 to TRBJ2-3, with 8 nucleotides matching TRBD2. Germline CDR1 MNHEY, CDR2 SMNVEV (reference sequence). The CDR3 is 17 residues long. J gave up 1 base and V 3 bases, and 9 bases lay outside the gene matches. CDR3 residues: CASSLTNSGIGTDTQYF. For the CDR3, the DNA is TGTGCCAGCAGTTTGACCAATAGCGGGATCGGCACAGATACGCAGTATTTT.

This clonotype is a singleton in its sample. The J gene is TRBJ2-1, the V gene TRBV7-6; 11 bases match TRBD1. The CDR3 loop spans 15 amino acids. J lost 7 bases, V lost 1 base, and 3 bases had no gene match. CDR1 SGHVS and CDR2 FNYEAQ come from the germline V gene. In DNA, the CDR3 is TGTGCCAGCAGCTTAGGGACAGGGGGCGAAAATGAGCAGTTCTTC. This encodes CASSLGTGGENEQFF.